Listed below are T cell receptor beta chains from one sample, sequenced in a study. TCRdb called the RT-PCR reads again in MiXCR, with one record for every CDR3 protein. Of fewer than 800,000 distinct CDR3 sequences detected, around 14% appear once; the ten largest clones hold 3.6%. Sequenced: memory CD4+ T cells from blood. The receptor set was obtained from a female donor in good health, serving as a healthy control. Both conserved end residues are trimmed from each CDR3. Each record gives: J gene, V gene, CDR3 protein.

TRBJ1-2,TRBV29-1,SVVRGVDGYT
TRBJ2-5,TRBV4-2,ASSRTSGLANTFETQY
TRBJ2-5,TRBV20-1,SARYAQETQY
TRBJ2-5,TRBV25-1,ASRKDQETQY
TRBJ1-2,TRBV5-1,ARGGQDYGYT
TRBJ1-2,TRBV28,ASSIVRQDRGYT
TRBJ2-1,TRBV20-1,SARVQRGESYNEQF
TRBJ2-1,TRBV11-1,ASSLASVNEQF
TRBJ1-1,TRBV11-2,ASSSLTDAKAF
TRBJ2-3,TRBV11-2,ASSRSSGSSTDTQY
TRBJ1-3,TRBV7-2,ASSSVSENTIY
TRBJ2-1,TRBV24-1,ATSDAGPYNEQF
TRBJ1-2,TRBV6-6,ASSRDYGYT
TRBJ1-5,TRBV5-1,ASSHQQGESSQPQH
TRBJ2-1,TRBV3-1,ASSQDRVRLATYNEQF
TRBJ1-6,TRBV7-2,ASSLRLPNSPLH
TRBJ1-4,TRBV5-1,ASSLRLAEKLF
TRBJ1-2,TRBV7-3,ASSLTGQGNGYT
TRBJ2-5,TRBV30,AWSGLAEETQY
TRBJ2-1,TRBV24-1,ATSDSLALEQF
TRBJ1-2,TRBV5-5,ASSLGQPNYGYT
TRBJ2-1,TRBV5-1,ASSPPPVRNEQF
TRBJ1-1,TRBV14,ASSVDTWREAF
TRBJ2-5,TRBV3-1,ASSHRGLAGVETQY
TRBJ2-5,TRBV4-2,ASSQDLGPSETQY
TRBJ2-1,TRBV7-3,ASSLSGTSGRLHEQF
TRBJ1-6,TRBV20-1,SARISGGNSPLH
TRBJ1-5,TRBV4-2,ASSQEGRGNQPQH
TRBJ1-5,TRBV5-1,ASSPQPGGGDQPQH
TRBJ2-2,TRBV20-1,SALRTGQGGTGELF
TRBJ2-7,TRBV6-5,ASFGSTNSYEQY
TRBJ2-2,TRBV5-5,ASSKRTGTNTGELF
TRBJ2-1,TRBV6-2/TRBV6-3,ASRPQGAGYNEQF
TRBJ2-1,TRBV27,ASSLSWGSHNEQF
TRBJ2-7,TRBV28,ATSGQTTSRY
TRBJ1-1,TRBV28,ASPGAGANTEAF
TRBJ2-7,TRBV6-5,ASRTPGPSYEQY
TRBJ2-3,TRBV7-2,ASSLGTDSRDTQY
TRBJ2-1,TRBV7-6,ASSGGPEGEQF
TRBJ2-7,TRBV6-9,ASIVSSGPPYEQY
TRBJ1-1,TRBV10-3,AISGYSDRRLEAF
TRBJ2-5,TRBV3-1,ASSTWTGDTETQY
TRBJ2-7,TRBV29-1,SVVKDSYEQY
TRBJ2-5,TRBV20-1,SAFLDRDQETQY
TRBJ2-3,TRBV3-1,ASSHGLATPDTQY
TRBJ1-1,TRBV20-1,RGDQGASAEAF
TRBJ1-6,TRBV27,ASTLFSGGGNSPLH
TRBJ2-1,TRBV6-2/TRBV6-3,ASSNLGSYNEQF
TRBJ1-2,TRBV5-4,ASSRTSGGTNYGYT
TRBJ2-1,TRBV5-1,ASSLGLAGVPSSYNEQF
TRBJ2-6,TRBV5-1,ASSLGGAGSGANVLT
TRBJ2-1,TRBV5-4,ASSYGTSPSYNEQF